This T cell receptor (beta chain) was sequenced for a study of Graves' ophthalmopathy and Graves' hyperthyroidism. In this sample, this clonotype turned up many times. The study amplified TCR beta CDR3 regions using RNA transcripts. The authors performed first-round RT-PCR with HTBI primers and then a second-round multiplex PCR. TCRdb called the multiplex PCR reads again in MiXCR, with one record for every CDR3 protein. The sample lists over 150,000 distinct CDR3 sequences, roughly two fifths occurring once. Moderate-to-severe activity, CAS ≥3, NOSPECS ≥4 and a duration under 3 months were seen in donors with ophthalmopathy. There are 14 residues in the CDR3. After removal of 4 bases from V and 1 base from J, the junction contained 1 base not matched to a gene. Germline V gives CDR1 MNHEY, CDR2 SVGAGI.

V usage is TRBV6-5 and J usage is TRBJ1-5; 7 bases are a match to TRBD1. Sequenced: peripheral blood. The clonotype comes from a woman aged 35 to 49 with Graves' ophthalmopathy. The CDR3 spells CASSLQGSNQPQHF. DNA for the CDR3: TGTGCCAGCAGTTTACAGGGGAGCAATCAGCCCCAGCATTTT.